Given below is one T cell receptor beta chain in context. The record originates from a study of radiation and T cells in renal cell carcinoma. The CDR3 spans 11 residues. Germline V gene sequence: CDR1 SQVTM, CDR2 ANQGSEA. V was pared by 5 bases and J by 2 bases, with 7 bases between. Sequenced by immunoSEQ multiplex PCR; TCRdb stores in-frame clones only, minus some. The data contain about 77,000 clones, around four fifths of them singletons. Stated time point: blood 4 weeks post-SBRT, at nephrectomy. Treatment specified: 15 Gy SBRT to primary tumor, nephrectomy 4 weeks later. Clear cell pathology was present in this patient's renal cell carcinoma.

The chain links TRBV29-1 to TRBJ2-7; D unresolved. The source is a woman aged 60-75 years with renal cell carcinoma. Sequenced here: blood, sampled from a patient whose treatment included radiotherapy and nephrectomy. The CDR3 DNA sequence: TGCAGCGTTCTCCGGACCTACGAGCAGTACTTC. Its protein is CSVLRTYEQYF.